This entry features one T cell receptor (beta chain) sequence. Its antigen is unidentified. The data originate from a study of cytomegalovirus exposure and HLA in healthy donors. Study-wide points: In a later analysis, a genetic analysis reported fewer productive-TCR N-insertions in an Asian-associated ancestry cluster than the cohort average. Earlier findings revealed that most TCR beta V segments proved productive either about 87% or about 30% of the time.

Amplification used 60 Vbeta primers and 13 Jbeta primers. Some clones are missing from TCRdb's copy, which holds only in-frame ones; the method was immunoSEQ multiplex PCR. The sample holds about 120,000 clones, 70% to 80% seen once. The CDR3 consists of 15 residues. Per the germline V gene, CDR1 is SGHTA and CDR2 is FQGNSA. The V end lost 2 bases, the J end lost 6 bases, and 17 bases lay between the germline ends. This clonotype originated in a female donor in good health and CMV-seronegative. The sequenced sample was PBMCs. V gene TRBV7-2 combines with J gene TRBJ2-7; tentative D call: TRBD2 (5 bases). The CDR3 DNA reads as TGTGCCAGCAGCTTACGGGGATTCGAGGCAGGCGAGCAGTACTTC. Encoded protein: CASSLRGFEAGEQYF.